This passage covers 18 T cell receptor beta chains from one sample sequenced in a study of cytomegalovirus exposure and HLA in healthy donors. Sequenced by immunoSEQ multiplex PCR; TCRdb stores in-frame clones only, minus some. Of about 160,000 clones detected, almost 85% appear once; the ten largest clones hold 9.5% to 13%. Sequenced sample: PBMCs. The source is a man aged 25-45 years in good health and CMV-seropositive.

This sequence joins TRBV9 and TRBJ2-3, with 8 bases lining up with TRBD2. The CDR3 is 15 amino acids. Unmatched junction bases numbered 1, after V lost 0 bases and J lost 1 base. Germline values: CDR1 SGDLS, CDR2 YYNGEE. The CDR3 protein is CASSVEGLGTDTQYF. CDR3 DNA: TGTGCCAGCAGCGTAGAGGGACTAGGCACAGATACGCAGTATTTT.

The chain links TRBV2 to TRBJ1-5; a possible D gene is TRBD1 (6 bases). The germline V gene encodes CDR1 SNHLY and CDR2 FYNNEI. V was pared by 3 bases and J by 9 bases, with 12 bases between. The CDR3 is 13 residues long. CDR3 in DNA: TGTGCCAGCAGTGATATACAGGGTGGGCCCCAGCATTTT. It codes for CASSDIQGGPQHF.

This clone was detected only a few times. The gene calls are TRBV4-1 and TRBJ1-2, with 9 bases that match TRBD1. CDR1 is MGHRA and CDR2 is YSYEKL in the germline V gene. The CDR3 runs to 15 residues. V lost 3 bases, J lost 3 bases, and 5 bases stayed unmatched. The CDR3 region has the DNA TGCGCCAGCAGCCAGACAGGGGGAATGCACTATGGCTACACCTTC. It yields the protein CASSQTGGMHYGYTF.

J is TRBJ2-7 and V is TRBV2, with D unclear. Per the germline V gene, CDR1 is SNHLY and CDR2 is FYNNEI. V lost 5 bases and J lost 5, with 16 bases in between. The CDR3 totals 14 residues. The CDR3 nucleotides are TGTGCCAGCAGTCAACGGTTCTCGTCCCACGAGCAGTACTTC. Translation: CASSQRFSSHEQYF.

DNA of the CDR3: TGTGCCAGCAGCTGGGGACAGATCTCCTACGAGCAGTACTTC. It specifies CASSWGQISYEQYF. The V call is TRBV7-8, the J call TRBJ2-7; 7 nucleotides line up with TRBD1. V was pared by 4 bases and J by 0 bases, with 3 bases of the junction left unmatched. Germline V gene lookup returns CDR1 SGHVS and CDR2 FQNEAQ. The CDR3 has 14 amino acids.

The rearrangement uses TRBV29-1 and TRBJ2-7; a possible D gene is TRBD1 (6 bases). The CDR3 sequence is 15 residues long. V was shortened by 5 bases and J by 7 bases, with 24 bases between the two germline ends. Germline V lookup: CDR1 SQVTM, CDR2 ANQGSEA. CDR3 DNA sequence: TGCAGCGTTAAACACGGCACTGGGTGGGGGCCGGAGCAGTACTTC. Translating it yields CSVKHGTGWGPEQYF.

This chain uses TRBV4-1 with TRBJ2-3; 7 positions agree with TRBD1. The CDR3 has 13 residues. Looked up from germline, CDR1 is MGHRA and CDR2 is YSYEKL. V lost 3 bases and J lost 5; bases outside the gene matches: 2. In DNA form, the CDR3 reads TGCGCCAGCAGCCAGGGGACAGTAGATACGCAGTATTTT. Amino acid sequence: CASSQGTVDTQYF.

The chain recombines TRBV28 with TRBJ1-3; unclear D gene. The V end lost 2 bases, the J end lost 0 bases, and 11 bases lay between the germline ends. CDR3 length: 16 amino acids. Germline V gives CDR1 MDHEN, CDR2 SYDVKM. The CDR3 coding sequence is TGTGCCAGCAGTTTACAGCCTGACTACTCTGGAAACACCATATATTTT. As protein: CASSLQPDYSGNTIYF.

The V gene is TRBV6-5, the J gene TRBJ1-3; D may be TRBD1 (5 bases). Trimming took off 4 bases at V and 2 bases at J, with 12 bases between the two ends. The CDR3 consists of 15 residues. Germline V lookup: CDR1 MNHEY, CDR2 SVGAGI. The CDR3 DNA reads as TGTGCCAGCAGTTGGGGGGGGATCGCTGGAAACACCATATATTTT. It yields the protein CASSWGGIAGNTIYF.

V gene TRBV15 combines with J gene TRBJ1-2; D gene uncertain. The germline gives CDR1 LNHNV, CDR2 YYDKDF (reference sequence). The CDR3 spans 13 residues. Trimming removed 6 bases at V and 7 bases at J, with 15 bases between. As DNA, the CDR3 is TGTGCCACCAGTAGTAACCCCGAGGTTGGCTACACCTTC. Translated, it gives CATSSNPEVGYTF.

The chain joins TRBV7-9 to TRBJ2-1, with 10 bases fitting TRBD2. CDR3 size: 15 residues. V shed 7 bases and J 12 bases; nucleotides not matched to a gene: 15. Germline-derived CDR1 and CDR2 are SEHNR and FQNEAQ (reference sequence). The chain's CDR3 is CASNRREAGGDGQFF. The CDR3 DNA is TGTGCCAGCAACCGGAGGGAAGCGGGAGGGGACGGGCAGTTCTTC.

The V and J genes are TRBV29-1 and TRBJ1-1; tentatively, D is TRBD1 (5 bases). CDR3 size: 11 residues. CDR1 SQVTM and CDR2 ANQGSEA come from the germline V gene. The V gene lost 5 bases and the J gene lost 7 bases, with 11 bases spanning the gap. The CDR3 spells CSVSVGGEAFF. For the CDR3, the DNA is TGCAGCGTTTCTGTCGGGGGTGAAGCTTTCTTT. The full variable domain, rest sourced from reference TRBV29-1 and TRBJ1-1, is SAVISQKPSRDICQRGTSLTIQCQVDSQVTMMFWYRQQPGQSLTLIATANQGSEATYESGFVIDKFPISRPNLTFSTLTVSNMSPEDSSIYLCSVSVGGEAFFGQGTRLTVV.

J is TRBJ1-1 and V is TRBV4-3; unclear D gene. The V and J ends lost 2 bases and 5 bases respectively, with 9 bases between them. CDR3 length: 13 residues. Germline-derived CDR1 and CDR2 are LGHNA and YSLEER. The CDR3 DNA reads TGCGCCAGCAGCCAAAGTATGAGGACTGAAGCTTTCTTT. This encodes CASSQSMRTEAFF.

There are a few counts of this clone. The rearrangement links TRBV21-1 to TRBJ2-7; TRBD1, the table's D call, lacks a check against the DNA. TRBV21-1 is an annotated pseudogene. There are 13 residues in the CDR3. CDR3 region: CASSSSEIYEQYF. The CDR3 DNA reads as TGTGCCAGCAGTTCCTCAGAAATCTACGAGCAGTACTTC.

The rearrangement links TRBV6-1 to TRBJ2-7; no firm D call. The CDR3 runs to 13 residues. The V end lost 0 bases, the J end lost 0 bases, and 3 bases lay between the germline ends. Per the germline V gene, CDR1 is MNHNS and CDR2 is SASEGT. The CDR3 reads CASSEASSYEQYF. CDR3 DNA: TGTGCCAGCAGTGAAGCCAGCTCCTACGAGCAGTACTTC.

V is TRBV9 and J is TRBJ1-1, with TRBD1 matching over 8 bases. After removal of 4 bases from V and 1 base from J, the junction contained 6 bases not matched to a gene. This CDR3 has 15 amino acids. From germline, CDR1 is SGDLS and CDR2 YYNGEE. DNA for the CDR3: TGTGCCAGCAGCCAAACAGGGGGTCAGAACACTGAAGCTTTCTTT. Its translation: CASSQTGGQNTEAFF.

CDR3 DNA sequence: TGTGCCAGCAGCTTAGAACCTAGCGGGCGATGGGAGACCCAGTACTTC. Its translation: CASSLEPSGRWETQYF. The J gene is TRBJ2-5, the V gene TRBV7-9; 8 positions agree with TRBD2. This CDR3 region has 16 residues. V shed 1 base, J shed 5 bases, and the junction held 9 bases outside the gene matches. CDR1 and CDR2 (germline): SEHNR, FQNEAQ (reference sequence).

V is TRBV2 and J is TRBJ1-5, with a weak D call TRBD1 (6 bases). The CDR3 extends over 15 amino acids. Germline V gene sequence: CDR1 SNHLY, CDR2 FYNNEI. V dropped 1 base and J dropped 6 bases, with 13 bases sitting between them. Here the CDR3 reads CASSEGGWGRQPQHF. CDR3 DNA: TGTGCCAGCAGTGAAGGGGGGTGGGGGCGTCAGCCCCAGCATTTT.